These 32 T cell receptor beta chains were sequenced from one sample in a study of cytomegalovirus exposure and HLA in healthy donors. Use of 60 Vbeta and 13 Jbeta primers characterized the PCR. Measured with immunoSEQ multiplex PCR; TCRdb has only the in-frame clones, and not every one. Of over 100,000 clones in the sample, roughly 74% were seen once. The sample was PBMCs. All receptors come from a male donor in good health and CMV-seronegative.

This CDR3 reads CASSLGQIYGYTF. The CDR3 DNA is TGTGCCAGCAGCCTGGGACAGATATATGGCTACACCTTC. The V call is TRBV7-6, the J call TRBJ1-2, with TRBD1 matching 7 bases. Germline-derived CDR1 and CDR2 are SGHVS and FNYEAQ. Trimming at V came to 5 bases and at J to 5 bases, leaving 5 bases not matched to a gene. CDR3 length: 13 residues.

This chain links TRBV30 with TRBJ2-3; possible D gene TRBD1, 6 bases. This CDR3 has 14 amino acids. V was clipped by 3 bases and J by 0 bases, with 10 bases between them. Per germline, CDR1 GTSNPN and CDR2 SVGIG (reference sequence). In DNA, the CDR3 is TGTGCCTGGAGCCCCAGGGGTAGCACAGATACGCAGTATTTT. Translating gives CAWSPRGSTDTQYF. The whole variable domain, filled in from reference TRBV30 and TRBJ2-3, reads SQTIHQWPATLVQPVGSPLSLECTVEGTSNPNLYWYRQAAGRGLQLLFYSVGIGQISSEVPQNLSASRPQDRQFILSSKKLLLSDSGFYLCAWSPRGSTDTQYFGPGTRLTVL.

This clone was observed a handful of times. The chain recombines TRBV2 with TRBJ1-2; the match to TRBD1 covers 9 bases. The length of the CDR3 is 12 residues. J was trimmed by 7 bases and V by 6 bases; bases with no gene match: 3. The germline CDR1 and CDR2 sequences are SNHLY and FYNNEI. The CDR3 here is CASSADRGGYTF. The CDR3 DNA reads TGTGCCAGCAGCGCGGACAGGGGTGGCTACACCTTC.

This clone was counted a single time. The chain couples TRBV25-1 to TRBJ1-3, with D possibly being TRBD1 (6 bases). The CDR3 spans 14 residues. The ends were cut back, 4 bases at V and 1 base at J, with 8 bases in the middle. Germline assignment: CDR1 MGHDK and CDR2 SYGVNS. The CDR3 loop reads CASSAGQSGNTIYF. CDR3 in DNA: TGTGCCAGCAGTGCAGGACAGTCTGGAAACACCATATATTTT.

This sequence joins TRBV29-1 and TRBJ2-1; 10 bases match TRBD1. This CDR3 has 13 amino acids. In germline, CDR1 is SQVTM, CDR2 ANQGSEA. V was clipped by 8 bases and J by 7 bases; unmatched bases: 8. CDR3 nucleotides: TGCAGCTCGACAGCGGGACAGGGGAATGAGCAGTTCTTC. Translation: CSSTAGQGNEQFF.

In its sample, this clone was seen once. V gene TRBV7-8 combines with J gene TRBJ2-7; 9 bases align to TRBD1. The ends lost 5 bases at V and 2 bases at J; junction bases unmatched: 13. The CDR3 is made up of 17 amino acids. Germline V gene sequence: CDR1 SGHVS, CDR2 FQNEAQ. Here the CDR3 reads CASSGRDRDPSPYEQYF. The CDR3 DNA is TGTGCCAGCAGCGGTAGGGACAGGGACCCGAGTCCCTACGAGCAGTACTTC.

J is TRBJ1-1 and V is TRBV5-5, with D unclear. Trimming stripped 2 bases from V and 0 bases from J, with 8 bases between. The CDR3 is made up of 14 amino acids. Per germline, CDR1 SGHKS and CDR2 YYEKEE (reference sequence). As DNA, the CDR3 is TGTGCCAGCAGCTTCGAGAGCCTGAACACTGAAGCTTTCTTT. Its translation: CASSFESLNTEAFF.

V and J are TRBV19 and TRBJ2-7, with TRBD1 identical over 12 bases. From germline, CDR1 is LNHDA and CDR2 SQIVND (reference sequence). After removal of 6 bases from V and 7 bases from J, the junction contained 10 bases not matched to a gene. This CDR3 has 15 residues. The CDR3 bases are TGTGCCAGTAGAACCGGGACAGGGGGCGAGGGGGAGCAGTACTTC. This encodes CASRTGTGGEGEQYF. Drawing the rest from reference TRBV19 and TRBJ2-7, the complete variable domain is DGGITQSPKYLFRKEGQNVTLSCEQNLNHDAMYWYRQDPGQGLRLIYYSQIVNDFQKGDIAEGYSVSREKKESFPLTVTSAQKNPTAFYLCASRTGTGGEGEQYFGPGTRLTVT.

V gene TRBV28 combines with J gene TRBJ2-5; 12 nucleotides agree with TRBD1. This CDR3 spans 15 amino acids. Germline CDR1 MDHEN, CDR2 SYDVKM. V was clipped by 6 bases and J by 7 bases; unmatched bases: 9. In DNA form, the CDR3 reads TGTGCCAGCAGGGGGACAGGGGGCAACCGGGGGACCCAGTACTTC. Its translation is CASRGTGGNRGTQYF.

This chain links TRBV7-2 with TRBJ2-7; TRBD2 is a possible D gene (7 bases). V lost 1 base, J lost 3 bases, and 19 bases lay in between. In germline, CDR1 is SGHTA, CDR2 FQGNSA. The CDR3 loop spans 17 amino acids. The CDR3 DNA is TGTGCCAGCAGCTTAGTAGGGGGGGGACGGTCCCGCTACGAGCAGTACTTC. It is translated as CASSLVGGGRSRYEQYF.

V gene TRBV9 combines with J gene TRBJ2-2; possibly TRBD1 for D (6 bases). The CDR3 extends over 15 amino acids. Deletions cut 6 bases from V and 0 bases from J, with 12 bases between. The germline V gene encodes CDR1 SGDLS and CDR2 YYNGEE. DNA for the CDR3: TGTGCCAGCACCGAACAGGGTACGAACACCGGGGAGCTGTTTTTT. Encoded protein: CASTEQGTNTGELFF. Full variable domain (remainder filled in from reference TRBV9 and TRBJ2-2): DSGVTQTPKHLITATGQRVTLRCSPRSGDLSVYWYQQSLDQGLQFLIQYYNGEERAKGNILERFSAQQFPDLHSELNLSSLELGDSALYFCASTEQGTNTGELFFGEGSRLTVL.

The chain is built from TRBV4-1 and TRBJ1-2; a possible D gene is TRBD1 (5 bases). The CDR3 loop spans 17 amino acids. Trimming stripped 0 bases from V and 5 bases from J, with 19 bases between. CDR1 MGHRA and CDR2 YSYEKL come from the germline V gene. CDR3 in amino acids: CASSQDSGADGGYGYTF. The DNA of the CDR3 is TGCGCCAGCAGCCAAGATAGTGGGGCGGACGGTGGGTATGGCTACACCTTC.

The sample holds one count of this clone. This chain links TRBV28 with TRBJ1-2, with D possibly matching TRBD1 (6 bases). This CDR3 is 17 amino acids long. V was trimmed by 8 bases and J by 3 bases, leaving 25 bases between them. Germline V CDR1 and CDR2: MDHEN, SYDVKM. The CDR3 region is CASPSGKDRLDDYGYTF. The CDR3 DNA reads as TGTGCCAGCCCCAGCGGGAAAGACAGGTTGGATGACTATGGCTACACCTTC.

This CDR3 is CASSATSGSYNEQFF. Here the CDR3 DNA reads TGTGCCAGCAGCGCAACTAGCGGGAGCTACAATGAGCAGTTCTTC. The rearrangement links TRBV7-8 to TRBJ2-1; 11 bases fit TRBD2. Germline V gene lookup returns CDR1 SGHVS and CDR2 FQNEAQ. After removal of 5 bases from V and 3 bases from J, the junction contained 3 bases not matched to a gene. The CDR3 totals 15 residues.

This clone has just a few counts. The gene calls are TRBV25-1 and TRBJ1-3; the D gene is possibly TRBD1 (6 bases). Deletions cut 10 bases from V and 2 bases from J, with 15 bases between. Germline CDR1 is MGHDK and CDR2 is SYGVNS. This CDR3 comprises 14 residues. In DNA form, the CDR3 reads TGTGCCACCTCAACAGGGAGGGCTGGAAACACCATATATTTT. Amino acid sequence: CATSTGRAGNTIYF.

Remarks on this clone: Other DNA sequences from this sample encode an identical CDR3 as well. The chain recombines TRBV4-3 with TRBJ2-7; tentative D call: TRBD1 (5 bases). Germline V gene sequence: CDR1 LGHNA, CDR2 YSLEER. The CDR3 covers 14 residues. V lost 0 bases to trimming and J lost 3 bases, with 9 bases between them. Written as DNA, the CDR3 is TGCGCCAGCAGCCAAGATTCCCAGGGCTACGAGCAGTACTTC. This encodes CASSQDSQGYEQYF.

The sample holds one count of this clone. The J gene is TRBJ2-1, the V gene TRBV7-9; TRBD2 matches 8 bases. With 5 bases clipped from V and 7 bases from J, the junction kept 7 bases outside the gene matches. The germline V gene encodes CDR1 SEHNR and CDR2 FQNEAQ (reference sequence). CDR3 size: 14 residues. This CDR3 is CASSPGTSGNEQFF. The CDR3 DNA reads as TGTGCCAGCAGCCCCGGGACTAGTGGGAATGAGCAGTTCTTC.

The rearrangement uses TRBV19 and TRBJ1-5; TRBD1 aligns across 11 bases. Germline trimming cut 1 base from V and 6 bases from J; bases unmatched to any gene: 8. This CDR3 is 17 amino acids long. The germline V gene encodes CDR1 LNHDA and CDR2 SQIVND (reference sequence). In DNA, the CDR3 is TGTGCCAGTAGTATAGGGACCGGGACAGGGGGAAGTCAGCCCCAGCATTTT. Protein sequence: CASSIGTGTGGSQPQHF.

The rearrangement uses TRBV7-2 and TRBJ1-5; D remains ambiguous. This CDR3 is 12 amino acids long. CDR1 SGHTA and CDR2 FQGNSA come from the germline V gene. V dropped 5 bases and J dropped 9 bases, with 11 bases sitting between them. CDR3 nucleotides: TGTGCCAGCAGCAAACGGGAGGGGCCCCAGCATTTT. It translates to CASSKREGPQHF.

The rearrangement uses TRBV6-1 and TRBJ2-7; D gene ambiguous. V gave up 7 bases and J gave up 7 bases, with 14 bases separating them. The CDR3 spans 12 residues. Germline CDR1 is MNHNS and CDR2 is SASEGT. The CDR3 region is CASTTVPKEQYF. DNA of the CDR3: TGTGCCAGCACAACAGTTCCTAAAGAGCAGTACTTC.

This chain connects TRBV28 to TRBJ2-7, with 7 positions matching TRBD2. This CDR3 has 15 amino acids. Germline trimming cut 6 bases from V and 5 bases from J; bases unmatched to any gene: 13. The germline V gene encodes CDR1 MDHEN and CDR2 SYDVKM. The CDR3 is CASSPLREGRNEQYF. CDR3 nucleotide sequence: TGTGCCAGCAGCCCCTTGAGGGAGGGCCGGAACGAGCAGTACTTC.

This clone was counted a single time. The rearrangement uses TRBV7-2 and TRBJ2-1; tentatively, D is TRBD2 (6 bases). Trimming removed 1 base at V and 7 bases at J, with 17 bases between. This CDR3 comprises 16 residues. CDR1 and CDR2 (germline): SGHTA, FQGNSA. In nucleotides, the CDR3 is TGTGCCAGCAGCTTAGGAGGGTTCGGGAGTAGTAATGAGCAGTTCTTC. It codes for CASSLGGFGSSNEQFF.

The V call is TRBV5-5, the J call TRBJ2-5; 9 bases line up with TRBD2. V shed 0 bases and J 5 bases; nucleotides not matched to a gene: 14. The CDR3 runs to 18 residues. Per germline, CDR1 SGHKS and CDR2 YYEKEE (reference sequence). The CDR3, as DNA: TGTGCCAGCAGCTTGGCCGATGGTTGGCTAGCGGGACTCGAGACCCAGTACTTC. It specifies CASSLADGWLAGLETQYF.

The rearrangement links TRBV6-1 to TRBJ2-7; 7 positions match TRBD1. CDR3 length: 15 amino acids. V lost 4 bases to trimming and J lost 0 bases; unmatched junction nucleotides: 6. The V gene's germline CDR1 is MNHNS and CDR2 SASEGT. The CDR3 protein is CASSAPGQNSYEQYF. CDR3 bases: TGTGCCAGCAGTGCCCCGGGACAGAACTCCTACGAGCAGTACTTC.

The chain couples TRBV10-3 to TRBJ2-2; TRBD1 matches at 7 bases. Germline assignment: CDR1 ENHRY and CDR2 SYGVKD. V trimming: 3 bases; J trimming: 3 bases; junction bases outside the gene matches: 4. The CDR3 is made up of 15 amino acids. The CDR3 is CAISDRDRDTGELFF. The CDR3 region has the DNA TGTGCCATCAGTGACCGGGACAGAGACACCGGGGAGCTGTTTTTT.

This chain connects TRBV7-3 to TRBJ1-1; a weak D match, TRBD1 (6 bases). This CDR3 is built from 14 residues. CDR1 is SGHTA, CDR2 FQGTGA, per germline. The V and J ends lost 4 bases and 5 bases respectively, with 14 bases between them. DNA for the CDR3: TGTGCCAGCAGCTCCTGGACAGTAATGACTGAAGCTTTCTTT. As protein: CASSSWTVMTEAFF.

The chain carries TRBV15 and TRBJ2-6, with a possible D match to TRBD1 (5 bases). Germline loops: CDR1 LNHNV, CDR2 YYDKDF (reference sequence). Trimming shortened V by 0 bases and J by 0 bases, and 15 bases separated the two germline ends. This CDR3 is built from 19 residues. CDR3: CATSRDPRRQSSGANVLTF. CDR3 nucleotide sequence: TGTGCCACCAGCAGAGATCCCAGGCGACAGAGCTCTGGGGCCAACGTCCTGACTTTC.

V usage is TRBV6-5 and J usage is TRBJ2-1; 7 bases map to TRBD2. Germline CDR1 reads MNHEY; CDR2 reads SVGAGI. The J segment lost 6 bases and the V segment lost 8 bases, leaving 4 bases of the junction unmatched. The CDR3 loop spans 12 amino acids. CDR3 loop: CASGTTANEQFF. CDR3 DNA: TGTGCCAGCGGGACTACAGCCAATGAGCAGTTCTTC.

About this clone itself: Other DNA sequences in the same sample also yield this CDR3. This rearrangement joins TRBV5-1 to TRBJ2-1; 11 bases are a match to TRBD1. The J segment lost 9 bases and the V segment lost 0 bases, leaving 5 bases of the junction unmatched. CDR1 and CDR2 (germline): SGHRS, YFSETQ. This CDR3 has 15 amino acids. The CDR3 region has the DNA TGCGCCAGCAGCTTGGCCGGACAGGGGGCGGGTGAGCAGTTCTTC. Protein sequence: CASSLAGQGAGEQFF.

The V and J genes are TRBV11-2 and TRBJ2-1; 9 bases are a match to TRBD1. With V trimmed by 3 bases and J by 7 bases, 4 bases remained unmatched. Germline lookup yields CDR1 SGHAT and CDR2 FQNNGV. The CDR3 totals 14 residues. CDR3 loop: CASSLGQGGNEQFF. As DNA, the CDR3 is TGTGCCAGCAGCTTGGGACAGGGAGGGAATGAGCAGTTCTTC.

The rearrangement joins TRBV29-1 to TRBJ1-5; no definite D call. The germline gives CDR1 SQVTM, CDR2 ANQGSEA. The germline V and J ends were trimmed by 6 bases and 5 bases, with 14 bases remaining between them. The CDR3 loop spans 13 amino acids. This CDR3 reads CSVPYLEYQPQHF. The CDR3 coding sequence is TGCAGCGTGCCCTACCTGGAGTATCAGCCCCAGCATTTT.

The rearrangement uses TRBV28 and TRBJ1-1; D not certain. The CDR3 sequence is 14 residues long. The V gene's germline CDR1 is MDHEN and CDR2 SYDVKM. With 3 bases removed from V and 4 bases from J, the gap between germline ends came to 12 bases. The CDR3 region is CASSLDFPITEAFF. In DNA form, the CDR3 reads TGTGCCAGCAGTTTGGACTTCCCCATCACTGAAGCTTTCTTT.